The 13 T cell receptor beta chains below all came from one sample that was sequenced in a study of vaccination and CD4 T cells after COVID-19. The sample's treatment: approximately 9-day PBMC culture with coronavirus spike peptide pools or control peptides (ViraFEST assay). The collection of CD4+ T cells from the unexposed donor took place before the COVID-19 pandemic (2011-2018). The antigens for these receptors are not known. Sequencing of the DNA from cultured CD4+ T cells was carried out with the Oncomine TCR Beta short-read assay. Once CD4+ T cells had been cultured, genomic DNA was extracted from them. TCRdb independently ran MiXCR on the PCR reads; one entry per CDR3 protein. The sample lists just under 10,000 distinct CDR3 sequences; 30% to 35% were seen once. Sequences were obtained from CD4+ T cells from blood, cultured in vitro. The receptors were gathered from a human donor in good health.

This clonotype was counted between two and nine times. The V call is TRBV20-1, the J call TRBJ2-3, with D maybe TRBD2 (6 bases). V lost 0 bases and J lost 2, with 15 bases in between. This CDR3 is built from 16 residues. Germline V gene lookup returns CDR1 DFQATT and CDR2 SNEGSKA (reference sequence). The CDR3 sequence: CSARDHASEYTDTQYF. CDR3 nucleotide sequence: TGCAGTGCTAGAGATCACGCTAGCGAGTACACAGATACGCAGTATTTT.

The chain is built from TRBV28 and TRBJ2-7, with TRBD2 identical over 8 bases. CDR1 is MDHEN, CDR2 SYDVKM, per germline. CDR3 length equals 13 residues. With V trimmed by 7 bases and J by 7 bases, 9 bases remained unmatched. The CDR3 spells CASTGGGPGEQYF. The CDR3 DNA is TGTGCCAGCACGGGGGGGGGGCCAGGGGAGCAGTACTTC.

This clonotype came up a few times. The chain combines TRBV24-1 with TRBJ1-1, with TRBD1 as a possible D gene (6 bases). Germline lookup yields CDR1 KGHDR and CDR2 SFDVKD. This CDR3 spans 15 amino acids. V dropped 9 bases and J dropped 0 bases, with 16 bases sitting between them. CDR3 amino acids: CATRPRGALNTEAFF. Here the CDR3 DNA reads TGTGCCACCCGTCCACGGGGGGCGTTGAACACTGAAGCTTTCTTT.

The V gene is TRBV7-8, the J gene TRBJ2-3; 7 nucleotides match TRBD1. Trimming cost V 2 bases and J 4 bases; bases outside gene matches: 0. The CDR3 spans 13 residues. Germline V gene lookup returns CDR1 SGHVS and CDR2 FQNEAQ. The CDR3 loop reads CASSLTGADTQYF. CDR3 bases: TGTGCCAGCAGCTTAACAGGGGCAGATACGCAGTATTTT.

The chain recombines TRBV20-1 with TRBJ2-5, with 13 bases matching TRBD2. The V segment lost 5 bases and the J segment 5 bases; nucleotides outside the gene matches: 11. Germline lookup yields CDR1 DFQATT and CDR2 SNEGSKA (reference sequence). The CDR3 loop spans 16 amino acids. The CDR3 region has the DNA TGCAGTGCTTGGGGGACTAGCGGGAAAGGGCAGGAGACCCAGTACTTC. This encodes CSAWGTSGKGQETQYF.

V is TRBV20-1 and J is TRBJ1-5; possibly TRBD1 for D (5 bases). Germline V CDR1 and CDR2: DFQATT, SNEGSKA (reference sequence). V lost 1 base and J lost 4, with 14 bases in between. The CDR3 runs to 15 residues. DNA of the CDR3: TGCAGTGCTAGAGTAGAGGGACGCGGTAATCAGCCCCAGCATTTT. Translated: CSARVEGRGNQPQHF.

About this clonotype: This likely comes from a read error, as the CDR3 has no conserved phenylalanine or tryptophan at its end. The rearrangement uses TRBV7-2 and TRBJ1-1; a possible D gene is TRBD1 (5 bases). Between the trimmed V and J ends, which lost 4 bases and 4 bases, there was a span of 13 bases. CDR1 is SGHTA and CDR2 is FQGNSA in the germline V gene. The CDR3 is 14 residues long. The CDR3 spells CASSSYQGPTEAFL. The CDR3 coding sequence is TGTGCCAGCAGCTCTTACCAGGGTCCCACTGAAGCTTTCCTT.

J is TRBJ2-3 and V is TRBV10-3, with 9 bases lining up with TRBD2. Germline V gene lookup returns CDR1 ENHRY and CDR2 SYGVKD. Unmatched junction bases numbered 12, after V lost 11 bases and J lost 3 bases. The CDR3 has 15 amino acids. The CDR3 bases are TGTGCCTCCGGGGCGAGCGGGAGGAGTACAGATACGCAGTATTTT. The encoded protein is CASGASGRSTDTQYF.

This clonotype has just a few counts. This chain connects TRBV6-5 to TRBJ2-3, with a weak D call TRBD2 (7 bases). With 4 bases removed from V and 6 bases from J, the gap between germline ends came to 14 bases. Germline V gene lookup returns CDR1 MNHEY and CDR2 SVGAGI. This CDR3 comprises 14 residues. CDR3 in amino acids: CASSLGGARDTQYF. CDR3 nucleotide sequence: TGTGCCAGCAGTTTAGGGGGGGCAAGGGATACGCAGTATTTT.

V and J are TRBV11-3 and TRBJ1-6; D remains unclear. The germline V and J ends were trimmed by 0 bases and 5 bases, with 5 bases remaining between them. The CDR3 contains 14 residues. Germline values: CDR1 SGHNT, CDR2 YENEEA. For the CDR3, the DNA is TGTGCCAGCAGCTTAGATCGGGATAATTCACCCCTCCACTTT. Amino acid sequence: CASSLDRDNSPLHF.

This clonotype was counted between two and nine times. This chain links TRBV20-1 with TRBJ1-1; possible D gene TRBD1, 6 bases. The germline V and J ends were trimmed by 6 bases and 1 base, with 18 bases remaining between them. CDR3 size: 15 residues. CDR1 and CDR2 (germline): DFQATT, SNEGSKA (reference sequence). CDR3 DNA: TGCAGTGCCTTTCTGGGGGGCCCGAGGAACACTGAAGCTTTCTTT. Its protein product is CSAFLGGPRNTEAFF.

The chain is built from TRBV5-1 and TRBJ2-7, with 15 bases lining up with TRBD2. The CDR3 is 16 amino acids. CDR1 and CDR2 (germline): SGHRS, YFSETQ. V was clipped by 2 bases and J by 7 bases; unmatched bases: 7. The CDR3 nucleotides are TGCGCCAGCAGCTTCGGACTAGCGGGAGGGCCGGCGGAGCAGTACTTC. Translated, it gives CASSFGLAGGPAEQYF.

By sample fraction, this clonotype is medium-sized. This sequence joins TRBV20-1 and TRBJ2-7; D not certain. The CDR3 runs to 11 residues. V lost 3 bases and J 6 bases, leaving 9 bases between the germline ends. CDR1 is DFQATT and CDR2 is SNEGSKA in the germline V gene (reference sequence). CDR3 amino acids: CSARNGAEQYF. The CDR3 nucleotides read TGCAGTGCTAGGAATGGAGCCGAGCAGTACTTC.